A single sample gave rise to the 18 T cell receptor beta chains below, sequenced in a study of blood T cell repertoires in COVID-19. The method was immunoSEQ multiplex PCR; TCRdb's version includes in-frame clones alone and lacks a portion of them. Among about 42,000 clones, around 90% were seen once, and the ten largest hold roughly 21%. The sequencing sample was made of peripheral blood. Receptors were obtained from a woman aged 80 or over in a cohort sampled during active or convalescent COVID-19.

CDR3 protein: CASSVTGGFYNEQFF. Here the CDR3 DNA reads TGCGCCAGCAGCGTGACAGGGGGCTTTTACAATGAGCAGTTCTTC. The chain has TRBV5-1 and TRBJ2-1; 10 positions match TRBD1. CDR3 length: 15 residues. The V gene's germline CDR1 is SGHRS and CDR2 YFSETQ. The ends lost 4 bases at V and 4 bases at J; junction bases unmatched: 5.

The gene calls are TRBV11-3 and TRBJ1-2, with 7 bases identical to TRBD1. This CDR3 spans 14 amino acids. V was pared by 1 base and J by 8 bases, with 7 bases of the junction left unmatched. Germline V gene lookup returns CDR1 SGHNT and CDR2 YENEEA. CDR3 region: CASSLGDRAKGYTF. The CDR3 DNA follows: TGTGCCAGCAGCTTAGGAGACAGGGCTAAGGGCTACACCTTC.

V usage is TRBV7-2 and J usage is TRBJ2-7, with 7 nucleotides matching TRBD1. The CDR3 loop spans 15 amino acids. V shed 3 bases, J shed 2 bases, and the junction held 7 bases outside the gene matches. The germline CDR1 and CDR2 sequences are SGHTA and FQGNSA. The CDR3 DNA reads TGTGCCAGCAGCTTTCGGACAGGAGGAACCTACGAGCAGTACTTC. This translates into CASSFRTGGTYEQYF.

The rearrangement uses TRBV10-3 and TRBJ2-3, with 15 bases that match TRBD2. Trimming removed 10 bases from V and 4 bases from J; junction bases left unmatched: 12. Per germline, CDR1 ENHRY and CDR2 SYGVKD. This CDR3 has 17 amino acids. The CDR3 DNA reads TGTGCCACCCGGGGCCCTAGGACTAGCGGGAGGGCAGATACGCAGTATTTT. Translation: CATRGPRTSGRADTQYF.

In DNA, the CDR3 is TGTGCCAGCAGCGACGGACTAGCGGGAGGGTGGCAGGACACCGGGGAGCTGTTTTTT. It specifies CASSDGLAGGWQDTGELFF. This sequence joins TRBV9 and TRBJ2-2; 15 positions agree with TRBD2. V lost 3 bases to trimming and J lost 3 bases; unmatched junction nucleotides: 9. The CDR3 sequence is 19 residues long. The germline V gene has CDR1 SGDLS and CDR2 YYNGEE.

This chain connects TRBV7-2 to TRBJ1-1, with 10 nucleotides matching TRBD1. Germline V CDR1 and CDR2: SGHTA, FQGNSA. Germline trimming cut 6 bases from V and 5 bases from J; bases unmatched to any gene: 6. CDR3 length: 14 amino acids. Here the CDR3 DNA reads TGTGCCAGCAGTTCCGGACAGGGGGTGACTGAAGCTTTCTTT. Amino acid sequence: CASSSGQGVTEAFF.

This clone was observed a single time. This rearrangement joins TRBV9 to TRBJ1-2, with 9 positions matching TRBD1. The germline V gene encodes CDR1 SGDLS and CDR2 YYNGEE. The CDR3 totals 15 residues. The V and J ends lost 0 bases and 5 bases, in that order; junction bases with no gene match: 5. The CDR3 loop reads CASSVEGTGRYGYTF. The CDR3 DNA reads TGTGCCAGCAGCGTAGAAGGGACAGGGAGGTATGGCTACACCTTC.

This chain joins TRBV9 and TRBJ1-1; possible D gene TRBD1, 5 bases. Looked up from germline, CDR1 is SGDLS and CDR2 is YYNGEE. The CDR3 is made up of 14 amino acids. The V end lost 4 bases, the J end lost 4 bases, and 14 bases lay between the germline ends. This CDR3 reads CASSTRDWSTEAFF. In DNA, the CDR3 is TGTGCCAGCAGCACCAGGGATTGGAGCACTGAAGCTTTCTTT.

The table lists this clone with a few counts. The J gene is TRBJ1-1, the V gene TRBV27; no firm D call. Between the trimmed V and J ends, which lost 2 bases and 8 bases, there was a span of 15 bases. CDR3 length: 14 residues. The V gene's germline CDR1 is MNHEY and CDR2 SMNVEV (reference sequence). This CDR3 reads CASSLTSLRLEAFF. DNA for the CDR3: TGTGCCAGCAGTTTAACCTCGTTAAGACTCGAAGCTTTCTTT.

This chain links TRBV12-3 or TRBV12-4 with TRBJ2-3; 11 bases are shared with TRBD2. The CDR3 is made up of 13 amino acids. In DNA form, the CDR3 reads TGTGATCTAGCGGGGGGATACACAGATACGCAGTATTTT. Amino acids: CDLAGGYTDTQYF.

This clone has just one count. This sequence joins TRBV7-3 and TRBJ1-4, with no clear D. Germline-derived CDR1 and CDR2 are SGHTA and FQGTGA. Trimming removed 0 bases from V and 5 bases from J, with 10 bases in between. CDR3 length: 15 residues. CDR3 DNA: TGTGCCAGCAGCTTAACCAGTGGTAGCAATGAAAAACTGTTTTTT. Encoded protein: CASSLTSGSNEKLFF.

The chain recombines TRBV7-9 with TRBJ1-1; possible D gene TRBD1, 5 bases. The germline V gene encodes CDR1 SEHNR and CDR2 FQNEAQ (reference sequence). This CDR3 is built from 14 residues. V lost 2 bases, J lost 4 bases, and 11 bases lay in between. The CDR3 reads CASSLLGEGTEAFF. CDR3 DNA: TGTGCCAGCAGCTTATTGGGGGAGGGCACTGAAGCTTTCTTT. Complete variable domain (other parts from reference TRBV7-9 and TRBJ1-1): DTGVSQNPRHKITKRGQNVTFRCDPISEHNRLYWYRQTLGQGPEFLTYFQNEAQLEKSRLLSDRFSAERPKGSFSTLEIQRTEQGDSAMYLCASSLLGEGTEAFFGQGTRLTVV.

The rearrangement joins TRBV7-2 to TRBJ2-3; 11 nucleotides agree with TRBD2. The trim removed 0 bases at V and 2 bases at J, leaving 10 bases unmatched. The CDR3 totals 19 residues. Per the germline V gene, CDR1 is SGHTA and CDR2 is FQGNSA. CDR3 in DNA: TGTGCCAGCAGCTTAGCTTCTAGGCTAGCGGGGGGCCTCACAGATACGCAGTATTTT. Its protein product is CASSLASRLAGGLTDTQYF. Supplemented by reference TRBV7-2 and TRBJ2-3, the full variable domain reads GAGVSQSPSNKVTEKGKDVELRCDPISGHTALYWYRQSLGQGLEFLIYFQGNSAPDKSGLPSDRFSAERTGGSVSTLTIQRTQQEDSAVYLCASSLASRLAGGLTDTQYFGPGTRLTVL.

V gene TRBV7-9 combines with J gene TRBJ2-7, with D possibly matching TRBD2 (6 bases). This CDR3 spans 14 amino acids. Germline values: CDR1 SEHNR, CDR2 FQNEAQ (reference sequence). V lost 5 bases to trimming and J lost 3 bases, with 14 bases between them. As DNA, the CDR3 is TGTGCCAGCAGCAAGGGACTGGACCACTACGAGCAGTACTTC. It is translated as CASSKGLDHYEQYF.

CDR3 region: CASSSRWGDLLERGEQFF. CDR3 nucleotide sequence: TGTGCCAGCAGTAGTCGGTGGGGGGACCTTTTAGAACGGGGTGAGCAGTTCTTC. The J gene is TRBJ2-1, the V gene TRBV6-2 or TRBV6-3, with D possibly being TRBD2 (6 bases). V was trimmed by 5 bases and J by 9 bases, leaving 29 bases between them. In germline, CDR1 is MNHEY, CDR2 SVGEGT. The CDR3 covers 18 residues.

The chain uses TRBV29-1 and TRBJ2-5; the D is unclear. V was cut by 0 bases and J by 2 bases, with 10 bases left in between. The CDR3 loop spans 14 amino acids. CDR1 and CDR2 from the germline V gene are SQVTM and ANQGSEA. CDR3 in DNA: TGCAGCGTTGAAGATATCACAGTACAAGAGACCCAGTACTTC. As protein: CSVEDITVQETQYF.

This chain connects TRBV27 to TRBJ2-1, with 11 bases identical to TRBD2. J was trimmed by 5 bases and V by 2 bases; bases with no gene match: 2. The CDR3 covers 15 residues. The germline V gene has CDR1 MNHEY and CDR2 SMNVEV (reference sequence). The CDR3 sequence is CASSLGTSGHNEQFF. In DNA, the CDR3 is TGTGCCAGCAGTTTAGGGACTAGCGGACACAATGAGCAGTTCTTC.

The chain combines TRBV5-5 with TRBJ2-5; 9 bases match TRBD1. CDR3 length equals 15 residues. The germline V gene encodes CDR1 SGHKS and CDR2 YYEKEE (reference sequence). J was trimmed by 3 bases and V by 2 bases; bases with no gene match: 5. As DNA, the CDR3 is TGTGCCAGCAGCTTATGGGACAGGGCAGAAGAGACCCAGTACTTC. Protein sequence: CASSLWDRAEETQYF.